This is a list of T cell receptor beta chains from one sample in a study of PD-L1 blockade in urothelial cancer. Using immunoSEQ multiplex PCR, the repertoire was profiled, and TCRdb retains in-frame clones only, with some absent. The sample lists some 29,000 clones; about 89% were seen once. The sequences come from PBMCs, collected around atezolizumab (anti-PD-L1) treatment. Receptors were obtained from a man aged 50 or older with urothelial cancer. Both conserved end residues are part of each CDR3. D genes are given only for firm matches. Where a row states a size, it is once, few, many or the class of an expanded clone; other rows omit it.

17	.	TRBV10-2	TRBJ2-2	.	CASTTLGGASNTGELFF	TGCGCCAGCACCACACTGGGGGGGGCGTCGAACACCGGGGAGCTGTTTTTT
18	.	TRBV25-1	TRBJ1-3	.	CASSEPGRGRDSGNTIYF	TGTGCCAGCAGTGAACCGGGGAGGGGGAGAGACTCTGGAAACACCATATATTTT
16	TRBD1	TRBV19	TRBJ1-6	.	CASSLLTGKGNSPLHF	TGTGCCAGTAGTCTCTTGACAGGGAAGGGAAATTCACCCCTCCACTTT
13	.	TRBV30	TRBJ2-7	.	CAWKGADSYEQYF	TGTGCCTGGAAGGGAGCGGACTCCTACGAGCAGTACTTC
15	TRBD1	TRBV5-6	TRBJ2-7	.	CASSLDGQGYYEQYF	TGTGCCAGCAGCTTGGACGGACAGGGATACTACGAGCAGTACTTC
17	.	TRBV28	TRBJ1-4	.	CASSLPPREATNEKLFF	TGTGCCAGCAGTTTACCCCCAAGGGAGGCAACTAATGAAAAACTGTTTTTT
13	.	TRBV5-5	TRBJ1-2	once	CASSFPVNYGYTF	TGTGCCAGCAGCTTTCCGGTAAACTATGGCTACACCTTC
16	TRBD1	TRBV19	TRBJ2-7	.	CASSMLWGTETYEQYF	TGTGCCAGTAGTATGTTGTGGGGGACAGAAACCTACGAGCAGTACTTC
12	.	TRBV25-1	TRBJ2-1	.	CASSFTGNEQFF	TGTGCCAGCTCCTTCACAGGGAATGAGCAGTTCTTC
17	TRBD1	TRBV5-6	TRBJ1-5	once	CASSYTGTGRRNQPQHF	TGTGCCAGCAGCTACACCGGGACAGGGAGGCGCAATCAGCCCCAGCATTTT
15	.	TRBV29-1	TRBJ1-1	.	CSVDGIRGGRTEAFF	TGCAGCGTTGACGGTATTAGGGGCGGAAGGACTGAAGCTTTCTTT
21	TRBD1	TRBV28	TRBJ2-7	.	CASSLKGGTGEGRVRSYEQYF	TGTGCCAGCAGTTTAAAGGGTGGGACAGGGGAGGGAAGAGTCCGCTCCTACGAGCAGTACTTC
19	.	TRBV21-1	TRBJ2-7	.	CASKNPGQGALTGTYEQYF	TGTGCCAGCAAAAACCCGGGACAGGGGGCACTTACGGGAACCTACGAGCAGTACTTC
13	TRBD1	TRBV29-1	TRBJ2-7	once	CSGGPGTGHEQYF	TGCAGCGGGGGGCCCGGGACAGGGCACGAGCAGTACTTC
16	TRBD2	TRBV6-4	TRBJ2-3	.	CASSDSAGGRPDTQYF	TGTGCCAGCAGTGACTCTGCGGGGGGCCGGCCAGATACGCAGTATTTT
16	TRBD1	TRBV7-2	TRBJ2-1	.	CASSSAGTVGYNEQFF	TGTGCCAGCAGCTCCGCCGGGACAGTTGGCTACAATGAGCAGTTCTTC
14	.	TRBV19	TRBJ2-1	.	CASSRGGEINEQFF	TGTGCCAGTAGTAGGGGGGGCGAAATCAATGAGCAGTTCTTC
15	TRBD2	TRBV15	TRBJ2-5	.	CATSRTSGSQETQYF	TGTGCCACCAGCAGGACTAGCGGGAGCCAAGAGACCCAGTACTTC
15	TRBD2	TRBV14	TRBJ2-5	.	CASSRETSYIETQYF	TGTGCCAGCAGCCGAGAGACTAGCTATATTGAGACCCAGTACTTC
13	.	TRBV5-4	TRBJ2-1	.	CASSFPGYNEQFF	TGTGCCAGCTCATTCCCGGGGTACAATGAGCAGTTCTTC
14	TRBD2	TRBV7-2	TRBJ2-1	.	CASSYAGGRDEQFF	TGTGCCAGCAGCTACGCGGGGGGGCGAGATGAGCAGTTCTTC
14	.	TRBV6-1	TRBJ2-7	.	CASSEQGWVYEQYF	TGTGCCAGCAGTGAACAGGGATGGGTCTACGAGCAGTACTTC
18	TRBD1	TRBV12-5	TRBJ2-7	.	CASGLTGQPLNPLRMQYF	TGTGCTAGTGGTCTCACGGGACAGCCACTTAATCCTCTACGAATGCAGTACTTC
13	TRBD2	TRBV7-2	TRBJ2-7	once	CASSNAGGYEQYF	TGTGCCAGCAGTAACGCGGGAGGCTACGAGCAGTACTTC
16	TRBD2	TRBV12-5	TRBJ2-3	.	CASGLGLAGSTDTQYF	TGTGCTAGTGGTTTGGGACTAGCGGGGTCGACAGATACGCAGTATTTT
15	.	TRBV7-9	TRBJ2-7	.	CASSPKGGAGDEQYF	TGTGCCAGCAGCCCTAAAGGGGGGGCAGGGGACGAGCAGTACTTC
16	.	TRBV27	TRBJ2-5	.	CASSLFGRRPQETQYF	TGTGCCAGCAGTTTATTTGGCAGGCGTCCCCAGGAGACCCAGTACTTC
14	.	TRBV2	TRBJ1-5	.	CASSGTASNQPQHF	TGTGCCAGCAGTGGGACAGCTAGCAATCAGCCCCAGCATTTT
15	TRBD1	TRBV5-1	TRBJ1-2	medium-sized	CASSVSTGGGGGYTF	TGCGCCAGCAGCGTATCAACAGGGGGCGGAGGGGGCTACACCTTC
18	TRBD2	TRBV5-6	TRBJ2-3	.	CASSPTSGRSPSTDTQYF	TGTGCCAGCAGCCCCACTAGCGGGAGGAGCCCTAGCACAGATACGCAGTATTTT
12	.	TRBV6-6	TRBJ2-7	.	CASSSSSYEQYF	TGTGCCAGCAGCTCCTCCTCCTACGAGCAGTACTTC
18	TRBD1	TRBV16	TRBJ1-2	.	CASSLELWTGTANYGYTF	TGTGCCAGCAGCCTAGAGTTATGGACAGGAACAGCTAACTATGGCTACACCTTC
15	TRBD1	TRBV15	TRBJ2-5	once	CATSKGQGPQETQYF	TGTGCCACCAGCAAAGGACAGGGGCCACAAGAGACCCAGTACTTC
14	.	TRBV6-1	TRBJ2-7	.	CASQHLGEAYEQYF	TGTGCCAGCCAGCACCTAGGTGAGGCCTACGAGCAGTACTTC
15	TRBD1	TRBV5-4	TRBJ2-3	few	CASSLDRGLTDTQYF	TGTGCCAGCAGCTTGGACAGGGGGCTAACAGATACGCAGTATTTT
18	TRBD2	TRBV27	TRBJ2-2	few	CASSLKAGLASNTGELFF	TGTGCCAGCAGTTTAAAGGCCGGACTAGCGAGTAACACCGGGGAGCTGTTTTTT
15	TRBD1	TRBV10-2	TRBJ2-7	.	CASSSRDRAIYEQYF	TGCGCCAGCAGTTCCCGGGACAGGGCGATCTACGAGCAGTACTTC
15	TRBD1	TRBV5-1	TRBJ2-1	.	CASSLTGGSYNEQFF	TGCGCCAGCAGCTTGACAGGGGGCTCCTACAATGAGCAGTTCTTC
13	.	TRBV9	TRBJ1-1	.	CASSVAGGSEAFF	TGTGCCAGCAGCGTAGCCGGAGGGTCCGAGGCTTTCTTT
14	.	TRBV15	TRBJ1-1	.	CATSRTNRNTEAFF	TGTGCCACCAGCAGAACCAATAGGAACACTGAAGCTTTCTTT
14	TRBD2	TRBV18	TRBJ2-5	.	CASSPLGGQETQYF	TGTGCCAGCTCACCACTGGGAGGGCAAGAGACCCAGTACTTC
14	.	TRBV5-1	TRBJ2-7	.	CASSQIGSTGEQYF	TGCGCCAGCAGCCAGATCGGGTCCACGGGGGAGCAGTACTTC
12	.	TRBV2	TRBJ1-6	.	CASAPNNSPLHF	TGTGCCAGCGCACCTAATAATTCACCCCTCCACTTT
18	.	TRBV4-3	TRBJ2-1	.	CASSQDIGAGPSYNEQFF	TGCGCCAGCAGCCAAGATATAGGCGCGGGGCCCTCCTACAATGAGCAGTTCTTC
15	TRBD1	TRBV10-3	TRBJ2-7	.	CAISSGTGIAHEQYF	TGTGCCATCAGTTCCGGGACAGGTATTGCCCACGAGCAGTACTTC
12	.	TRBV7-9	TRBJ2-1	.	CASSNVWSGQFF	TGTGCCAGCAGTAACGTCTGGTCGGGGCAGTTCTTC
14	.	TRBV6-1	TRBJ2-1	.	CATLSVNTYNEQFF	TGTGCCACCCTTAGCGTCAATACCTACAATGAGCAGTTCTTC
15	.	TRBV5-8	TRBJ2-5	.	CASSFPGQLGRTQYF	TGTGCCAGCAGCTTTCCCGGACAGCTAGGGAGGACCCAGTACTTC
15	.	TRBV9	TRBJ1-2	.	CASSVDNRESSGYTF	TGTGCCAGCAGCGTTGACAACAGGGAGTCGAGTGGCTACACCTTC
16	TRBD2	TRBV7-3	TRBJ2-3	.	CASSQGPGGRTDTQYF	TGTGCCAGCAGCCAAGGTCCGGGGGGGCGAACAGATACGCAGTATTTT
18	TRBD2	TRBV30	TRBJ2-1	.	CAGGGAGSQREGYNEQFF	TGTGCCGGCGGGGGGGCAGGGTCCCAGCGGGAGGGCTACAATGAGCAGTTCTTC
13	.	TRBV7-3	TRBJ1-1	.	CASSSYGNTEAFF	TGTGCCAGCAGCTCCTACGGGAACACTGAAGCTTTCTTT